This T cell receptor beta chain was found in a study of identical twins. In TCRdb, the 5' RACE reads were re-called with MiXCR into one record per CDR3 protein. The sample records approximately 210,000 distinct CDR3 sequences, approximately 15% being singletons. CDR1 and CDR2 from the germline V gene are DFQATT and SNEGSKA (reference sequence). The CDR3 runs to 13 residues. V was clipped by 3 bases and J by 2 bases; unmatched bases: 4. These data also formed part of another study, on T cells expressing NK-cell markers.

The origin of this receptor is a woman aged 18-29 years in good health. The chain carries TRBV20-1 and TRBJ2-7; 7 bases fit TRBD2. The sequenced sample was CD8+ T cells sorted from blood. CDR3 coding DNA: TGCAGTGCTAGGAGCGGGAACCCCTACGAGCAGTACTTC. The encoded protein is CSARSGNPYEQYF.